Listed below are T cell receptor beta chains from one sample, sequenced in a study of T-cell reconstitution after alpha-beta-depleted transplantation in children. From the PCR reads, TCRdb called clonotypes with MiXCR, one entry per CDR3 protein. The table records roughly 790,000 distinct CDR3 sequences, about 15% of them present only once. The starting material was PBMCs, mostly from graft donor cells, obtained 360 days after TCRalphabeta/CD19-depleted stem cell transplant. The receptors here all came from a male patient aged 10 to 17 who had a stem cell transplant for acute lymphoblastic leukemia, so the T cells may come from the graft donor. The CDR3 runs from the conserved cysteine through the conserved F or W. The order of the fields is J gene, clone size, D gene, V gene, CDR3 DNA, CDR3 protein. D genes are given only for firm matches. The size of a clone is reported for some rows only, either as once, few or many, or as a class for expanded clones.

j_call: TRBJ2-2
clone_size: few
d_call: .
v_call: TRBV12-3/TRBV12-4
cdr3_nt: TGTGCCAGCAGTGCGTCAGGGAGCACCGGGGAGCTGTTTTTT
cdr3_aa: CASSASGSTGELFF

j_call: TRBJ2-7
clone_size: few
d_call: .
v_call: TRBV12-3/TRBV12-4
cdr3_nt: TGTGCCAGCAGTTCTTTTTCCTATGACCCCTACGAGCAGTACTTC
cdr3_aa: CASSSFSYDPYEQYF

j_call: TRBJ2-7
clone_size: .
d_call: .
v_call: TRBV20-1
cdr3_nt: TGCAGTGCCCGCCATGGGGGCGGGAGTAGCTACGAGCAGTACTTC
cdr3_aa: CSARHGGGSSYEQYF

j_call: TRBJ2-7
clone_size: .
d_call: TRBD2
v_call: TRBV12-3/TRBV12-4
cdr3_nt: TGTGCCAGCAGTTCTCAACTAGCGGGAGAGCACGAGCAGTACTTC
cdr3_aa: CASSSQLAGEHEQYF

j_call: TRBJ2-4
clone_size: .
d_call: TRBD1
v_call: TRBV19
cdr3_nt: TGTGCCAGTAGTTTGGGACAGGGGTGGGCAAACATTCAGTACTTC
cdr3_aa: CASSLGQGWANIQYF

j_call: TRBJ2-7
clone_size: few
d_call: TRBD1
v_call: TRBV20-1
cdr3_nt: TGCAGTGCTAGCCGGAGGGACAGGGGGCCGCCCACCGAGCAGTACTTC
cdr3_aa: CSASRRDRGPPTEQYF

j_call: TRBJ2-1
clone_size: .
d_call: .
v_call: TRBV24-1
cdr3_nt: TGTGCCACCAGTGACCCAGGGACTTACAATGAGCAGTTCTTC
cdr3_aa: CATSDPGTYNEQFF

j_call: TRBJ2-1
clone_size: .
d_call: .
v_call: TRBV5-1
cdr3_nt: TGCGCCAGCAGCTGGGGGACTGGCGGAGTCTACAATGAGCAGTTCTTC
cdr3_aa: CASSWGTGGVYNEQFF

j_call: TRBJ1-1
clone_size: .
d_call: TRBD1
v_call: TRBV29-1
cdr3_nt: TGCAGCGCCCCGGGACAGGCGAACACTGAAGCTTTCTTT
cdr3_aa: CSAPGQANTEAFF

j_call: TRBJ1-2
clone_size: .
d_call: .
v_call: TRBV19
cdr3_nt: TGTGCCAGTAGCATTAACTATGGCTACACCTTC
cdr3_aa: CASSINYGYTF

j_call: TRBJ1-5
clone_size: few
d_call: .
v_call: TRBV6-5
cdr3_nt: TGTGCCAGCAGTCACCACCAGGATGCTAGCAATCAGCCCCAGCATTTT
cdr3_aa: CASSHHQDASNQPQHF

j_call: TRBJ2-1
clone_size: many
d_call: TRBD2
v_call: TRBV29-1
cdr3_nt: TGCAGCGTTGAGGCCGGGACTAGCGGGAATTATGAGCAGTTCTTC
cdr3_aa: CSVEAGTSGNYEQFF

j_call: TRBJ1-2
clone_size: .
d_call: .
v_call: TRBV29-1
cdr3_nt: TGCAGCGTTGTACCCGACAGAAATGGCTACACCTTC
cdr3_aa: CSVVPDRNGYTF

j_call: TRBJ2-5
clone_size: .
d_call: .
v_call: TRBV18
cdr3_nt: TGTGCCAGCTCACCACCCCAACAGCAAGAGACCCAGTACTTC
cdr3_aa: CASSPPQQQETQYF

j_call: TRBJ2-3
clone_size: many
d_call: TRBD2
v_call: TRBV2
cdr3_nt: TGTGCCAGCAGTGACCCCGGGACTAGCGGAGATACGCAGTATTTT
cdr3_aa: CASSDPGTSGDTQYF

j_call: TRBJ1-2
clone_size: few
d_call: TRBD1
v_call: TRBV29-1
cdr3_nt: TGCAGCGTTGAAGATTCTCCGGGACAGTATAACTATGGCTACACCTTC
cdr3_aa: CSVEDSPGQYNYGYTF

j_call: TRBJ2-7
clone_size: .
d_call: .
v_call: TRBV15
cdr3_nt: TGTGCCACCAGCTACCCCGCGGGGACAGCTACCTACGAGCAGTACTTC
cdr3_aa: CATSYPAGTATYEQYF

j_call: TRBJ2-1
clone_size: few
d_call: TRBD2
v_call: TRBV5-1
cdr3_nt: TGCGCCAGCAGCTTTAAAGGGACTAGCGGCTTCAATGAGCAGTTCTTC
cdr3_aa: CASSFKGTSGFNEQFF

j_call: TRBJ1-3
clone_size: .
d_call: .
v_call: TRBV29-1
cdr3_nt: TGCAGCGTTGTAATACAGGTTGGAAACACCATATATTTT
cdr3_aa: CSVVIQVGNTIYF

j_call: TRBJ2-1
clone_size: .
d_call: .
v_call: TRBV12-3/TRBV12-4
cdr3_nt: TGTGCCAGCACCAAGGATCTCTATCTAGCTGGCTCCTACAATGAGCAGTTCTTC
cdr3_aa: CASTKDLYLAGSYNEQFF

j_call: TRBJ2-4
clone_size: .
d_call: .
v_call: TRBV24-1
cdr3_nt: TGTGCCACCAGTCGGGCAGAGGTAAACATTCAGTACTTC
cdr3_aa: CATSRAEVNIQYF

j_call: TRBJ2-1
clone_size: .
d_call: TRBD2
v_call: TRBV2
cdr3_nt: TGTGCCAGCAGTCGATACGGGACTAGCGGGAACAATGAGCAGTTCTTC
cdr3_aa: CASSRYGTSGNNEQFF

j_call: TRBJ2-5
clone_size: many
d_call: TRBD2
v_call: TRBV11-2
cdr3_nt: TGTGCCAGCAGCTTAGGGCTAGCGGGAGGGCGGGAGACCCAGTACTTC
cdr3_aa: CASSLGLAGGRETQYF

j_call: TRBJ2-2
clone_size: .
d_call: .
v_call: TRBV12-5
cdr3_nt: TGTGCTAGTGGCCTCCCGACAGTCACCGGGGAGCTGTTTTTT
cdr3_aa: CASGLPTVTGELFF

j_call: TRBJ2-2
clone_size: .
d_call: .
v_call: TRBV12-3/TRBV12-4
cdr3_nt: TGTGCCAGCAGTGCGATCGGGACCGGGGAGCTGTTTTTT
cdr3_aa: CASSAIGTGELFF

j_call: TRBJ2-1
clone_size: .
d_call: TRBD1
v_call: TRBV10-3
cdr3_nt: TGTGCCATCAGTGAGGCCGGACAGGTCAATGAGCAGTTCTTC
cdr3_aa: CAISEAGQVNEQFF

j_call: TRBJ2-7
clone_size: .
d_call: .
v_call: TRBV20-1
cdr3_nt: TGCAGTGCTAGAGTCAGGGCTAACGAGCAGTACTTC
cdr3_aa: CSARVRANEQYF

j_call: TRBJ2-1
clone_size: .
d_call: TRBD2
v_call: TRBV7-9
cdr3_nt: TGTGCCAGCAGCACTCCCGGGACTAGCGGGAACAATGAGCAGTTCTTC
cdr3_aa: CASSTPGTSGNNEQFF

j_call: TRBJ2-3
clone_size: many
d_call: TRBD2
v_call: TRBV20-1
cdr3_nt: TGCAGTGCTGGGCGGGGGTTAACAGATACGCAGTATTTT
cdr3_aa: CSAGRGLTDTQYF

j_call: TRBJ2-1
clone_size: few
d_call: .
v_call: TRBV4-1
cdr3_nt: TGCGCCAGCAGCCAATCGGGCTATGAGCAGTTCTTC
cdr3_aa: CASSQSGYEQFF

j_call: TRBJ2-3
clone_size: few
d_call: TRBD2
v_call: TRBV29-1
cdr3_nt: TGCAGCGCGGAGGGACTAGGTTCCACAGATACGCAGTATTTT
cdr3_aa: CSAEGLGSTDTQYF

j_call: TRBJ2-1
clone_size: .
d_call: TRBD2
v_call: TRBV11-2
cdr3_nt: TGTGCCAGCAGCTTCACAGGACTAGCGGGAGCCCCTGAGCAGTTCTTC
cdr3_aa: CASSFTGLAGAPEQFF

j_call: TRBJ2-2
clone_size: .
d_call: .
v_call: TRBV4-1
cdr3_nt: TGCGCCAGCAGCCAAGATGGAGGCGCCAGCATCCACACCGGGGAGCTGTTTTTT
cdr3_aa: CASSQDGGASIHTGELFF

j_call: TRBJ2-1
clone_size: .
d_call: TRBD2
v_call: TRBV19
cdr3_nt: TGTGCCAGTAGTATAGGACTAGCGGGAGACGAGTCCTACAATGAGCAGTTCTTC
cdr3_aa: CASSIGLAGDESYNEQFF

j_call: TRBJ2-2
clone_size: many
d_call: .
v_call: TRBV6-1
cdr3_nt: TGTGCCAGCAGGGATGCTAGTTGGGCCGGGGAGCTGTTTTTT
cdr3_aa: CASRDASWAGELFF

j_call: TRBJ2-7
clone_size: .
d_call: TRBD1
v_call: TRBV5-6
cdr3_nt: TGTGCCACCGGAAATTTGGACAGGTCGTCGGAGTACTTC
cdr3_aa: CATGNLDRSSEYF

j_call: TRBJ2-3
clone_size: .
d_call: TRBD2
v_call: TRBV20-1
cdr3_nt: TGCAGTGCTCCCCCCTGGACTAGCGGGGGCAACACAGATACGCAGTATTTT
cdr3_aa: CSAPPWTSGGNTDTQYF